This T cell receptor (beta chain) was identified during a study of T cell responses to AZD1222 COVID-19 vaccine. Here immunoSEQ multiplex PCR was the method, and the copy in TCRdb shows in-frame clones only, minus some. The sample lists around 130,000 clones, about 88% seen once, with 9.5% in the top ten. The CDR3 spans 16 residues. Germline assignment: CDR1 LNHNV and CDR2 YYDKDF (reference sequence). As regards this clone: The target antigen is unknown. Mismatch with germline at one junction end may stem from a read error.

Researchers grouped second doses given at about 4 or about 12 weeks into one pool. Broader study findings: Possibly, clonal diversity was underestimated; donors were largely white British and included more females. At study baseline, merely several AZD1222 recipients were seropositive. Reportedly, nearly half of unique spike TCRs recognized epitopes outside B.1.351/B.1.1.7 mutations.

The input for sequencing was peripheral blood, taken 28 days after the second AZD1222 dose. The chain recombines TRBV15 with TRBJ1-4, with TRBD1 identical over 9 bases. The source is an adult who received the AZD1222 COVID-19 vaccine. CDR3 amino acids: CAASRDRGQGDEKLFF. The CDR3 DNA reads as TGTGCCGCCAGCAGAGATCGGGGACAGGGTGATGAAAAACTGTTTTTT.